These 10 T cell receptor beta chains came from one sample sequenced in a study of blood T cell repertoires in COVID-19 (dated by TCRdb to about 2020). Library preparation used the immunoSEQ multiplex PCR assay. TCRdb took over this immuneACCESS table, retaining in-frame rearrangements with V and J assigned. Such tables are incomplete; in checked studies, under half of the missing clones stem from an unresolved V gene, and the remainder is unexplained. The sample yields around 300,000 clones; about 87% were counted once. The top ten clonotypes cover 3% of the sample. Input material: PBMCs or T cells enriched from blood (not recorded which). Receptors were obtained from a woman in her forties or fifties who had recovered from COVID-19.

V gene TRBV27 combines with J gene TRBJ1-1; tentative D call: TRBD1 (6 bases). The V and J ends lost 3 bases and 6 bases respectively, with 8 bases between them. The CDR3 is 12 residues long. CDR1 and CDR2 from the germline V gene are MNHEY and SMNVEV (reference sequence). The CDR3 DNA is TGTGCCAGCAGTTTCAGGGGCGCTGAAGCTTTCTTT. Residues: CASSFRGAEAFF.

The V gene is TRBV20-1, the J gene TRBJ1-1; the match to TRBD1 covers 9 bases. Germline V lookup: CDR1 DFQATT, CDR2 SNEGSKA (reference sequence). The CDR3 spans 14 residues. V was pared by 3 bases and J by 5 bases, with 7 bases of the junction left unmatched. CDR3 bases: TGCAGTGCTAGTTGGGACAGGGCCAGTACTGAAGCTTTCTTT. As protein: CSASWDRASTEAFF.

The V call is TRBV6-2 or TRBV6-3, the J call TRBJ2-3; 12 nucleotides agree with TRBD2. Germline CDR1 MNHEY, CDR2 SVGEGT. The CDR3 has 17 residues. After removal of 6 bases from V and 4 bases from J, the junction contained 11 bases not matched to a gene. The CDR3 loop is CASSQPSGRALSDTQYF. DNA for the CDR3: TGTGCCAGCAGCCAGCCTAGCGGGAGGGCCTTGTCAGATACGCAGTATTTT.

The chain is built from TRBV28 and TRBJ2-7; D might be TRBD1 (6 bases). Deletions cut 6 bases from V and 2 bases from J, with 8 bases between. CDR3 length: 12 amino acids. Per germline, CDR1 MDHEN and CDR2 SYDVKM. CDR3 in amino acids: CASRGTTYEQYF. DNA for the CDR3: TGTGCCAGCAGAGGGACAACCTACGAGCAGTACTTC. Variable domain in full (rest from reference TRBV28 and TRBJ2-7): DVKVTQSSRYLVKRTGEKVFLECVQDMDHENMFWYRQDPGLGLRLIYFSYDVKMKEKGDIPEGYSVSREKKERFSLILESASTNQTSMYLCASRGTTYEQYFGPGTRLTVT.

The chain combines TRBV10-1 with TRBJ2-1; 10 bases match TRBD1. The CDR3 extends over 17 amino acids. From germline, CDR1 is WNHNN and CDR2 SYGVQD (reference sequence). After removal of 4 bases from V and 4 bases from J, the junction contained 10 bases not matched to a gene. CDR3 protein: CASSASLGQGYYNEQFF. The CDR3 region has the DNA TGCGCCAGCAGTGCGTCCTTGGGACAGGGGTATTACAATGAGCAGTTCTTC.

The chain uses TRBV2 and TRBJ1-5; 8 nucleotides agree with TRBD1. Trimming removed 4 bases from V and 11 bases from J; junction bases left unmatched: 4. CDR3 length equals 12 residues. Germline V gives CDR1 SNHLY, CDR2 FYNNEI. CDR3 nucleotide sequence: TGTGCCAGCAGTGGACAGGGGAAGGCCCAGCATTTT. Translation gives CASSGQGKAQHF.

The V gene is TRBV9, the J gene TRBJ2-6; D may be TRBD2 (6 bases). This CDR3 comprises 13 residues. Trimming removed 7 bases at V and 2 bases at J, with 7 bases between. Looked up from germline, CDR1 is SGDLS and CDR2 is YYNGEE. CDR3 sequence reads: CASWGAGANVLTF. CDR3 in DNA: TGTGCCAGCTGGGGGGCTGGGGCCAACGTCCTGACTTTC.

The chain recombines TRBV19 with TRBJ2-1; 12 positions match TRBD2. Trimming took 4 bases from V and 4 from J; bases not matched to a gene: 5. The V gene's germline CDR1 is LNHDA and CDR2 SQIVND (reference sequence). The CDR3 is 16 residues long. CDR3 sequence reads: CASSTRLAGEYNEQFF. The DNA for the CDR3 is TGTGCCAGTAGTACCCGACTAGCGGGGGAGTACAATGAGCAGTTCTTC.

The genes are TRBV3-1 (or the pseudogene TRBV3-2) and TRBJ2-7; no clear D. The V gene lost 4 bases and the J gene lost 6 bases, with 13 bases spanning the gap. The CDR3 loop spans 13 amino acids. The germline CDR1 and CDR2 sequences are LGHDT and YNNKEL (reference sequence). The CDR3 DNA follows: TGTGCCAGCAGCCCTCCGGGTGGTGGCGAGCAGTACTTC. Protein: CASSPPGGGEQYF.

In DNA, the CDR3 is TGCGCCAGCAGCTTGGCACTAGCGGGACGCACAGATACGCAGTATTTT. Residues: CASSLALAGRTDTQYF. V and J are TRBV5-1 and TRBJ2-3; TRBD2 matches at 10 bases. The length of the CDR3 is 16 residues. Looked up from germline, CDR1 is SGHRS and CDR2 is YFSETQ. The J segment lost 1 base and the V segment lost 0 bases, leaving 2 bases of the junction unmatched. Full variable domain (rest looked up from reference TRBV5-1 and TRBJ2-3): KAGVTQTPRYLIKTRGQQVTLSCSPISGHRSVSWYQQTPGQGLQFLFEYFSETQRNKGNFPGRFSGRQFSNSRSEMNVSTLELGDSALYLCASSLALAGRTDTQYFGPGTRLTVL.